The present TCR beta chain was sequenced within a study of CD8 T cells in Susac syndrome. The CD8+ and CD4+ T cells were isolated magnetically using a negative isolation approach, whereas the TEMRA cells were enriched by FACS. RNA in amounts of about 0.5 to 1 ug was reverse transcribed with random hexamers. Across 54 Vbeta and 13 Jbeta, immunoSEQ multiplex PCR amplified TCR beta CDR3. TCRdb redid the calling of the immunoSEQ multiplex PCR reads with MiXCR, one entry per CDR3 protein. The table shows more than 100,000 distinct CDR3 sequences, with about 95% occurring only once. Germline V gene sequence: CDR1 SGHTA, CDR2 FQGNSA. The CDR3 is made up of 15 amino acids. The ends lost 5 bases at V and 3 bases at J; junction bases unmatched: 7.

This chain uses TRBV7-2 with TRBJ2-7; 10 positions agree with TRBD1. This TCR came from a human donor in good health. Sequencing was done on a sample of CD4+ T cells from PBMCs. The CDR3 here is CASSTTTGGGYEQYF. CDR3 coding DNA: TGTGCCAGCAGCACCACGACAGGGGGCGGCTACGAGCAGTACTTC.